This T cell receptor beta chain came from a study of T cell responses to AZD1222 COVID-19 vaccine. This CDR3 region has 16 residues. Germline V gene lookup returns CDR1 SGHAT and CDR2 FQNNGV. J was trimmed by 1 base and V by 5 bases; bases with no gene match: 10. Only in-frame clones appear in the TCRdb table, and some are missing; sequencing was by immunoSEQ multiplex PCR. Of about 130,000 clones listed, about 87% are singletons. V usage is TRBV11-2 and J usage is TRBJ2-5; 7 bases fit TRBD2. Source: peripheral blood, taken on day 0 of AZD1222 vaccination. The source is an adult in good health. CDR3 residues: CASSKEMGLPQETQYF. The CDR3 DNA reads TGTGCCAGCAGCAAAGAAATGGGACTACCCCAAGAGACCCAGTACTTC.